The entry below describes one T cell receptor beta chain. Which antigen it targets is not known. Per-base quality was not reported, and no clone a single base away is much larger than it. The source of the sample is a study of T cell responses to AZD1222 COVID-19 vaccine (dated by TCRdb to the early 2020s). Looking at the study overall: TCR sequencing was performed for roughly 250 trial participants, of whom 200 to 220 were given two doses of AZD1222 and around 26 were given two doses of MenACWY control vaccine. Trial participants were enrolled by age into 18-55, 56-69 and 70-plus year subgroups, with roughly 160, 29 and 62 TCR-sequenced participants respectively.

The investigation overall reported the following: Conclusions about previously exposed vaccinees are limited because only six or seven AZD1222 recipients were SARS-CoV-2 seropositive at baseline. Spike-specific TCR breadth and depth rose significantly after two AZD1222 doses compared with day 0 and with MenACWY recipients. The 56-69-year group was small, and its depth increase did not reach significance, likely because of low power. Vaccine-associated CD4 TCRs spanned the whole spike protein, with dominant responses in regions 160-218 and 743-854. Participants were mostly white British, with more females than males. The authors suggested clonal diversity may have been underestimated. Because no samples from the day 14 peak response were available, repertoires could be characterized only after the peak T cell response. Reportedly, almost half of the unique spike-specific TCRs recognized epitopes lying outside the regions that are mutated in the B.1.351 and B.1.1.7 variants.

The time point label of this sample denotes: about 28 days (+/-7) after the second vaccine dose. AZD1222 recipients given second doses at about 4 weeks or at about 12 weeks were pooled, since spike-specific TCR depth and breadth were not found to differ between the two schedules. Vaccinee samples were obtained from the UK trials COV001 and COV002, which included a single-blind randomized controlled phase 2/3 trial of AZD1222 (ChAdOx1 nCoV-19) in healthy adults. Trial participant PBMC samples were collected at day 0 and day 28 after the second dose for TCRbeta chain sequencing. According to the germline V gene (reference sequence), CDR1 reads SGHKS and CDR2 reads YYEKEE. The CDR3 numbers 15 residues from cysteine through phenylalanine. Only the CDR3 DNA stays, 45 bases, in frame from base 1. The germline ends are 20 bases apart after V is trimmed by 6 bases and J by 5 bases. The CDR3 regions of human TCRbeta chains were analyzed by immunosequencing. As for how the authors treated the data: TCRs in the repertoires were matched against a reference library of SARS-CoV-2-specific TCRs that had been generated with the MIRA antigen-specificity platform. Breadth was defined as the fraction of unique TCRs that were SARS-CoV-2-associated, and depth was defined as the fraction of total T cells that were SARS-CoV-2-associated. Each spike-specific TCR was assigned to its reactive spike region and to a CD4 or CD8 class using the MIRA data. Log10-transformed breadth and depth values were compared by one-way ANOVA with Sidak's multiple comparisons tests. TCRdb stores this immuneACCESS table with in-frame sequences only. Part of the clones is absent; in the studies checked, under half of the shortfall reflects unresolved V genes, and no reason is known for the rest. V and J calls plus clone size are reproduced from that table; the DNA served to infer D and trimming. Across this sample there are some 200,000 clones, with just over 90% seen only once. Together, the top ten hold approximately 3.7% of the sample.

This clonotype originated in an adult who received the AZD1222 COVID-19 vaccine. The material sequenced was peripheral blood, taken 28 days after the second AZD1222 dose. Recombination linked TRBV5-5 to TRBJ1-1; TRBD1 could be the D gene, as 6 bases match. The CDR3 amino acid sequence is: CASKDSGAGVTEAFF. The sequence in DNA is TGTGCCAGCAAGGACAGTGGGGCGGGTGTGACTGAAGCTTTCTTT. Outside the CDR3, residues come from the reference TRBV5-5 and TRBJ1-1 proteins, so the full variable domain is: DAGVTQSPTHLIKTRGQQVTLRCSPISGHKSVSWYQQVLGQGPQFIFQYYEKEERGRGNFPDRFSARQFPNYSSELNVNALLLGDSALYLCASKDSGAGVTEAFFGQGTRLTVV.